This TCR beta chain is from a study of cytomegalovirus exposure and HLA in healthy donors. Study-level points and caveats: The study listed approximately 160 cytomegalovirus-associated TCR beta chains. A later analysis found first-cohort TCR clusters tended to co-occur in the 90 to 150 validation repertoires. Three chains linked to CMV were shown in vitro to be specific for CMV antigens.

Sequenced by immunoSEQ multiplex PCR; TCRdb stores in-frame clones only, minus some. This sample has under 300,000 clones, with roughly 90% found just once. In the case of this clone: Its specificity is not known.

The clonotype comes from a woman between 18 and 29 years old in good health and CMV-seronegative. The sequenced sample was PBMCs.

The CDR3 nucleotides read TGTGCCAGTAGTCCGGCGGGGGGGGTGGTGGATACGCAGTATTTT. It is translated as CASSPAGGVVDTQYF. The chain has TRBV19 and TRBJ2-3; 9 nucleotides agree with TRBD2. There are 15 residues in the CDR3. V dropped 5 bases and J dropped 6; count of bases not matched to a gene: 9. CDR1 LNHDA and CDR2 SQIVND come from the germline V gene (reference sequence). The full variable domain, with the rest looked up from reference TRBV19 and TRBJ2-3, is DGGITQSPKYLFRKEGQNVTLSCEQNLNHDAMYWYRQDPGQGLRLIYYSQIVNDFQKGDIAEGYSVSREKKESFPLTVTSAQKNPTAFYLCASSPAGGVVDTQYFGPGTRLTVL.